The clone carrying this TCR beta chain was counted ten times or more. What it recognizes is unknown. Germline V CDR1 and CDR2: SGHTA, FQGTGA. The ends were cut back, 4 bases at V and 5 bases at J, with 25 bases in the middle. This CDR3 is 18 amino acids long. The data originate from a study of T cells after yellow fever vaccination. Overall study results and limits: Repertoires sorted by FACS could include abundant clonotypes that are contaminants from the bulk population. The booster response re-showed most primary clones: 95% to 96% CD4, around 90% CD8. A weaker secondary response peaked on day 5, the primary on day 15.

As TCR cDNA was made by 5'RACE template switching, a universal primer site and UMIs were added. TCRdb recomputed calls from the 5' RACE reads with MiXCR, one row per CDR3 protein. The profile shows 300,000 to 400,000 distinct CDR3 sequences, 3% to 4.5% of them singletons. V and J are TRBV7-3 and TRBJ2-3; a possible D gene is TRBD2 (7 bases). The material sequenced was PBMCs, taken 5 days after the yellow fever booster vaccination. This receptor was taken from a man aged 18 to 30 who received the YFV17D yellow fever vaccine. In nucleotides, the CDR3 is TGTGCCAGCAGCTCCGAGGGTTGGGCGGGGGCAGGTGAAGATACGCAGTATTTT. This encodes CASSSEGWAGAGEDTQYF.